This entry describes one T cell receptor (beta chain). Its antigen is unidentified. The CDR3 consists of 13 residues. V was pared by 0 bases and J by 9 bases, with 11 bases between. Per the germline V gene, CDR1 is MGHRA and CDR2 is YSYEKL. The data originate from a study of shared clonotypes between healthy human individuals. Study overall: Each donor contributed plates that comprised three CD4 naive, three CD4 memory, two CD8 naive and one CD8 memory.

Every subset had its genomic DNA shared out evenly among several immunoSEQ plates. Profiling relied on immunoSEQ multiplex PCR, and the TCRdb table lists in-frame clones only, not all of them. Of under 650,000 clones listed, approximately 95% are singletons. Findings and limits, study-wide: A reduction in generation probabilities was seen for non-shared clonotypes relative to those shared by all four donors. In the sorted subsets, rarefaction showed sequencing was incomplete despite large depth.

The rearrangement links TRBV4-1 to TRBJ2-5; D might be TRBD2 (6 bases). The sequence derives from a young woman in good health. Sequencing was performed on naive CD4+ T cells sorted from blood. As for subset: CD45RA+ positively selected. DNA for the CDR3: TGCGCCAGCAGCCAAGACCGGGGGACGCCCCAGTACTTC. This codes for CASSQDRGTPQYF.